Below, one T cell receptor (beta chain) is given with its context. These data belong to a study of shared clonotypes between healthy human individuals. Overall study: The donor pool was made up of a couple of women and a few men aged 18 to 49.

Clones were sequenced by immunoSEQ multiplex PCR, and TCRdb holds only the in-frame ones, with some missing. The table lists under 200,000 clones, 85% to 95% of them singletons. V gave up 7 bases and J gave up 0 bases, with 5 bases separating them. Germline CDR1 reads SGHRS; CDR2 reads YFSETQ. The CDR3 loop spans 12 amino acids. This sequence was found in a woman aged 30 to 39 in good health. Sequencing used naive CD4+ T cells sorted from blood. Subset meaning: CD45RA+ positively selected. This chain connects TRBV5-1 to TRBJ2-1, with D hard to call. CDR3 sequence (DNA): TGCGCCAGCGGTAGCTCCTACAATGAGCAGTTCTTC. Residues: CASGSSYNEQFF.